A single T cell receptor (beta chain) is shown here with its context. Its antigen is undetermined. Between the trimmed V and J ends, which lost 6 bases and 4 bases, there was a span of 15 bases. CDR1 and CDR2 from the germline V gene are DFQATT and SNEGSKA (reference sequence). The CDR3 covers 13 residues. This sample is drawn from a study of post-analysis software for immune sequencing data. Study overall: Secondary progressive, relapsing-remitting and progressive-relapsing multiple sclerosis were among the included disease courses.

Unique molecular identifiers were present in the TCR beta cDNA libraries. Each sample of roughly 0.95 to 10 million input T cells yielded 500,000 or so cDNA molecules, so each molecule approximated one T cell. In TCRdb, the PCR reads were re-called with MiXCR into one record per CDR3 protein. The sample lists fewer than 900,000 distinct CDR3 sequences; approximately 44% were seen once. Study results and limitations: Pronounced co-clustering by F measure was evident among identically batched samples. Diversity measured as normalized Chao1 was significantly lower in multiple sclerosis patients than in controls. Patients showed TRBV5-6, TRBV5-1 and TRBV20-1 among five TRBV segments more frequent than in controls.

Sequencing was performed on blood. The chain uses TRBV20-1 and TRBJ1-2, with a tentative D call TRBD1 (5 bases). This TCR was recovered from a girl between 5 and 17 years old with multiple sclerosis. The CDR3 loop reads CSAPGGLGYGYTF. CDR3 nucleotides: TGCAGTGCCCCCGGGGGGTTGGGCTATGGCTACACCTTC.